Presented here are 4 T cell receptor beta chains from one specimen sequenced in a study of blood T cell repertoires in COVID-19. The table came from immunoSEQ multiplex PCR; TCRdb's copy has only in-frame clones and leaves some out. The sample holds under 140,000 clones, approximately 90% seen once. Source material: peripheral blood. These TCRs come from a human donor in a cohort sampled during active COVID-19.

The CDR3 reads CASSLETGGWNEQFF. The CDR3 DNA reads as TGTGCCAGCAGCTTGGAAACGGGAGGGTGGAATGAGCAGTTCTTC. The rearrangement uses TRBV5-5 and TRBJ2-1, with 8 bases matching TRBD2. V lost 0 bases and J lost 7; bases outside the gene matches: 6. The CDR3 is 15 residues long. Germline loops: CDR1 SGHKS, CDR2 YYEKEE (reference sequence).

This clone was picked up one time. The V call is TRBV18, the J call TRBJ1-5; D unresolved. The germline V gene has CDR1 KGHSH and CDR2 LQKENI. This CDR3 has 16 residues. Trimming removed 0 bases from V and 1 base from J, with 10 bases in between. CDR3 amino acids: CASSPPFAKSNQPQHF. CDR3 nucleotides: TGTGCCAGCTCACCACCGTTTGCTAAGAGCAATCAGCCCCAGCATTTT.

The CDR3 DNA reads TGTGCCAGCAGTTACCGCGGGGGTCGGACTGAAGCTTTCTTT. Translation gives CASSYRGGRTEAFF. The genes are TRBV6-5 and TRBJ1-1, with a possible D match to TRBD1 (5 bases). Germline-derived CDR1 and CDR2 are MNHEY and SVGAGI. This CDR3 has 14 residues. V lost 2 bases and J 5 bases, leaving 12 bases between the germline ends.

The chain recombines TRBV6-2 or TRBV6-3 with TRBJ2-1; TRBD2 agrees at 7 bases. The CDR3 extends over 16 amino acids. Germline CDR1 is MNHEY and CDR2 is SVGEGT. The V and J ends lost 5 bases and 6 bases, in that order; junction bases with no gene match: 13. This chain's CDR3 is CASSDRGGEKGNEQFF. The DNA of the CDR3 is TGTGCCAGCAGTGATCGGGGAGGGGAGAAGGGCAATGAGCAGTTCTTC.